This T cell receptor (beta chain) comes out of a study of blood T cell repertoires in COVID-19. Whole-study context: The cDNA or gDNA used as material had been derived from T cells, B-cell-depleted T cells, or PBMCs.

Only in-frame clones appear in the TCRdb table, and some are missing; sequencing was by immunoSEQ multiplex PCR. Here the sample spans 350,000 to 550,000 clones, 80% to 90% being singletons. V lost 0 bases and J 0 bases, leaving 13 bases between the germline ends. Per the germline V gene, CDR1 is SGHNT and CDR2 is YYREEE (reference sequence). This CDR3 has 16 amino acids. The sample consisted of peripheral blood. V usage is TRBV5-4 and J usage is TRBJ2-7; D possibly corresponds to TRBD2 (6 bases). This clonotype was sampled from a woman younger than 45 with acute or convalescent COVID-19. The CDR3 loop reads CASSLVPGLDSYEQYF. The DNA for the CDR3 is TGTGCCAGCAGCTTGGTGCCGGGACTCGACTCCTACGAGCAGTACTTC.